A single T cell receptor beta chain is shown here with its context. The identical CDR3 is also encoded by other nucleotide sequences in the sample. This specimen belongs to a study of blood T cell repertoires in COVID-19. About the research overall: Specimens from acute and convalescent COVID-19 originated in the United States, Italy and Spain. The cDNA or gDNA used as material had been derived from T cells, B-cell-depleted T cells, or PBMCs.

This CDR3 region has 14 residues. Trimming cost V 5 bases and J 1 base; bases outside gene matches: 4. From germline, CDR1 is MNHEY and CDR2 SVGAGI. Authors' data handling: Reference gene primer amplification yielded estimated nucleated cell counts. Method: immunoSEQ multiplex PCR; TCRdb's copy keeps in-frame clones and lacks some. V and J calls and clone size come straight from that table; D and trimming were deduced from the DNA. The sample includes some 220,000 clones, 65% to 90% of them seen just once. Seattle patients were enrolled while actively infected and followed longitudinally. V usage is TRBV6-5 and J usage is TRBJ1-1; TRBD1 matches at 7 bases. The source material was peripheral blood. This receptor was taken from a woman in her 70s with COVID-19, enrolled during active disease. The CDR3 is CASSRRTGNTEAFF. The DNA for the CDR3 is TGTGCCAGCAGTCGACGGACAGGGAACACTGAAGCTTTCTTT.